The TCR beta chain described here comes from a study of cytomegalovirus exposure and HLA in healthy donors. Trimming took off 6 bases at V and 3 bases at J, with 17 bases between the two ends. The germline V gene has CDR1 MDHEN and CDR2 SYDVKM. This CDR3 has 16 residues. Researchers ran the PCR with 60 Vbeta and 13 Jbeta primers. Method: immunoSEQ multiplex PCR; TCRdb's copy keeps in-frame clones and lacks some. The sample has under 130,000 clones; nearly 85% are singletons. What was sequenced was PBMCs. The chain has TRBV28 and TRBJ1-4; D ambiguous. This TCR was sampled from a man younger than 30 in good health and CMV-seronegative. The CDR3 region has the DNA TGTGCCAGCAGCGCCGGGTCCTCCTTTCCTAATGAAAAACTGTTTTTT. It specifies CASSAGSSFPNEKLFF.